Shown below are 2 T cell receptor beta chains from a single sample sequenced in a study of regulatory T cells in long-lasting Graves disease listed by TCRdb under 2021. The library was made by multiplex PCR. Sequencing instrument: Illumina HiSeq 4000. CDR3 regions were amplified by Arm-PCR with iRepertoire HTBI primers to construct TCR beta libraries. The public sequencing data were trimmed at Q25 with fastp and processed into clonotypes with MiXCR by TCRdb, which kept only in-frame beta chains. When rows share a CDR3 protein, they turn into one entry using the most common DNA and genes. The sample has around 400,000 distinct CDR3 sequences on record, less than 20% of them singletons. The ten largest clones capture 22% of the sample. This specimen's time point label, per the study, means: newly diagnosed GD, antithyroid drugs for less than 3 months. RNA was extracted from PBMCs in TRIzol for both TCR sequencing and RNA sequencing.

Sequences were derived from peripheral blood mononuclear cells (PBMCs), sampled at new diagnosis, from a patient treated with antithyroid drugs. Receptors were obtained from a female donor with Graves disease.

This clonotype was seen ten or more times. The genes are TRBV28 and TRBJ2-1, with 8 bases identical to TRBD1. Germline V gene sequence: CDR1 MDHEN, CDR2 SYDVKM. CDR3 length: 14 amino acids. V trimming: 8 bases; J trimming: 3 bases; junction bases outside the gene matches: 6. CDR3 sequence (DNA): TGTGCCAGCCTTACAGGGGGTAACTACAATGAGCAGTTCTTC. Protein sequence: CASLTGGNYNEQFF.

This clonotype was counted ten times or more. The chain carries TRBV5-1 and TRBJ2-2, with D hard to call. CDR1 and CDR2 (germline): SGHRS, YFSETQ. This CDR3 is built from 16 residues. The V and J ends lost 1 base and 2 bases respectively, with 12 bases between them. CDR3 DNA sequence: TGCGCCAGCAGCTTGTCTCTACCTGGCAACACCGGGGAGCTGTTTTTT. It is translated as CASSLSLPGNTGELFF.